One sample yielded the 14 T cell receptor beta chains listed below, sequenced in a study of shared clonotypes between healthy human individuals. Sequencing was performed with immunoSEQ multiplex PCR; in TCRdb, only in-frame clones are kept and a portion is missing. This sample carries about 2 million clones, approximately 94% of them seen once, and the ten largest clones take 1% to 1.5%. Terminally differentiated effector memory CD45RA+ cells were excluded by CCR7 positive selection of CD45RO-negative cells. The sequenced material came from naive CD8+ T cells sorted from blood. These receptors were taken from a man aged 18 to 30 in good health.

The genes are TRBV28 and TRBJ1-1, with TRBD1 as a possible D gene (6 bases). Germline loops: CDR1 MDHEN, CDR2 SYDVKM. Trimming stripped 6 bases from V and 1 base from J, with 12 bases between. This CDR3 contains 14 residues. CDR3 sequence (DNA): TGTGCCAGCAGCGTCCAAGGGGGGAACACTGAAGCTTTCTTT. It yields the protein CASSVQGGNTEAFF.

This clone was counted a few times. This chain uses TRBV2 with TRBJ1-6; D gene unclear. Trimming shortened V by 2 bases and J by 9 bases, and 5 bases separated the two germline ends. This CDR3 has 12 amino acids. Germline CDR1 SNHLY, CDR2 FYNNEI. In DNA form, the CDR3 reads TGTGCCAGCAGTGAATCAATTTCACCCCTCCACTTT. It specifies CASSESISPLHF. The variable domain in full, completed from reference TRBV2 and TRBJ1-6, reads EPEVTQTPSHQVTQMGQEVILRCVPISNHLYFYWYRQILGQKVEFLVSFYNNEISEKSEIFDDQFSVERPDGSNFTLKIRSTKLEDSAMYFCASSESISPLHFGNGTRLTVT.

The CDR3 spells CASSGAGRKTTDTQYF. In DNA form, the CDR3 reads TGTGCCAGCAGTGGGGCCGGTCGGAAAACCACAGATACGCAGTATTTT. The chain carries TRBV6-4 and TRBJ2-3; D is unresolved. V dropped 4 bases and J dropped 2 bases, with 16 bases sitting between them. The CDR3 is 16 residues long. Germline V gene data show CDR1 as MRHNA and CDR2 as SNTAGT.

J is TRBJ1-2 and V is TRBV29-1; the match to TRBD1 covers 8 bases. The germline V gene encodes CDR1 SQVTM and CDR2 ANQGSEA. V lost 7 bases and J lost 4; bases outside the gene matches: 8. The CDR3 spans 13 residues. In DNA form, the CDR3 reads TGCAGCGCCTGGACAGGGACCTCCTATGGCTACACCTTC. Translated: CSAWTGTSYGYTF.

The chain recombines TRBV7-8 with TRBJ2-3; the match to TRBD2 covers 11 bases. CDR1 and CDR2 (germline): SGHVS, FQNEAQ. The ends lost 4 bases at V and 0 bases at J; junction bases unmatched: 9. The CDR3 has 18 amino acids. CDR3 in amino acids: CASSSQGTSGASTDTQYF. CDR3 DNA: TGTGCCAGCAGCTCCCAGGGGACTAGCGGAGCTAGCACAGATACGCAGTATTTT.

This chain connects TRBV30 to TRBJ1-6; perhaps TRBD1 as D (5 bases). V dropped 5 bases and J dropped 2 bases, with 10 bases sitting between them. Per the germline V gene, CDR1 is GTSNPN and CDR2 is SVGIG (reference sequence). This CDR3 region has 14 residues. This CDR3 reads CAWGEDTYNSPLHF. The CDR3 DNA reads TGTGCCTGGGGGGAGGACACCTATAATTCACCCCTCCACTTT.

Remarks on this clone: One end of the junction does not line up with germline, which may come from a read error. Different DNA sequences within this sample yield the same CDR3. The gene calls are TRBV4-1 and TRBJ2-7; 8 bases align to TRBD2. Germline V CDR1 and CDR2: MGHRA, YSYEKL. The CDR3 has 16 residues. The CDR3 DNA reads TGTGCCAGCAGCCAAGATTCAGCGGGAGATCTCAACGAGCAGTACTTC. Translation: CASSQDSAGDLNEQYF.

The chain employs TRBV5-1 and TRBJ2-3; D remains ambiguous. V dropped 3 bases and J dropped 4 bases, with 12 bases sitting between them. There are 14 residues in the CDR3. Germline CDR1 is SGHRS and CDR2 is YFSETQ. CDR3 in amino acids: CASSWWASSDTQYF. As DNA, the CDR3 is TGCGCCAGCAGCTGGTGGGCTTCATCAGATACGCAGTATTTT.

As regards this clone: Additional DNA sequences in this sample encode the identical CDR3. The gene calls are TRBV7-9 and TRBJ2-5, with 7 nucleotides matching TRBD1. CDR1 is SEHNR, CDR2 FQNEAQ, per germline (reference sequence). The CDR3 sequence is 15 residues long. V shed 0 bases and J 2 bases; nucleotides not matched to a gene: 3. This CDR3 reads CASSLAQGRQETQYF. The CDR3 DNA reads TGTGCCAGCAGCTTAGCACAGGGGAGACAAGAGACCCAGTACTTC.

This clone has just one count. In the same sample, other DNA sequences code for this CDR3. This rearrangement joins TRBV4-1 to TRBJ1-5; D is unresolved. This CDR3 is 15 amino acids long. Trimming removed 0 bases at V and 1 base at J, with 7 bases between. Germline CDR1 MGHRA, CDR2 YSYEKL. CDR3 in DNA: TGCGCCAGCAGCCAAGACGACGGGAGCAATCAGCCCCAGCATTTT. It specifies CASSQDDGSNQPQHF.

The rearrangement links TRBV4-3 to TRBJ1-3, with a possible D match to TRBD1 (5 bases). V was clipped by 0 bases and J by 0 bases, with 15 bases between them. This CDR3 is 18 amino acids long. In germline, CDR1 is LGHNA, CDR2 YSLEER. CDR3 sequence: CASSQDGSGLASGNTIYF. CDR3 nucleotide sequence: TGCGCCAGCAGCCAAGATGGCTCAGGGCTAGCCTCTGGAAACACCATATATTTT.

A single count supports this clone. The CDR3 sequence: CASSFQGHEQYF. CDR3 nucleotide sequence: TGTGCCAGCAGCTTCCAGGGCCACGAGCAGTACTTC. V is TRBV11-2 and J is TRBJ2-7; a possible D gene is TRBD1 (5 bases). The CDR3 totals 12 residues. Germline V gene data show CDR1 as SGHAT and CDR2 as FQNNGV. V was cut by 3 bases and J by 5 bases, with 8 bases left in between.

The rearrangement links TRBV7-9 to TRBJ2-7; TRBD1 aligns across 10 bases. Per germline, CDR1 SEHNR and CDR2 FQNEAQ (reference sequence). Trimming took 2 bases from V and 2 from J; bases not matched to a gene: 6. CDR3 size: 16 residues. CDR3 sequence reads: CASSLSGQGVTYEQYF. The CDR3 DNA follows: TGTGCCAGCAGCTTAAGTGGACAGGGGGTAACCTACGAGCAGTACTTC.

This chain joins TRBV9 and TRBJ2-5, with 9 bases matching TRBD1. This CDR3 spans 14 amino acids. The germline V gene has CDR1 SGDLS and CDR2 YYNGEE. Unmatched junction bases numbered 6, after V lost 4 bases and J lost 5 bases. The CDR3 region is CASSQGQGMETQYF. CDR3 in DNA: TGTGCCAGCAGCCAGGGACAGGGCATGGAGACCCAGTACTTC.